What follows are 4 T cell receptor beta chains derived from one specimen sequenced in a study of shared clonotypes between healthy human individuals. Profiling relied on immunoSEQ multiplex PCR, and the TCRdb table lists in-frame clones only, not all of them. In the table there are over a million clones, roughly 96% of which are singletons. What was sequenced was naive CD4+ T cells sorted from blood. Subset defined: CD45RA+ positively selected. The receptors stem from a man aged 25-45 years in good health.

This chain uses TRBV7-6 with TRBJ2-1, with 9 positions matching TRBD2. CDR3 length: 18 residues. In germline, CDR1 is SGHVS, CDR2 FNYEAQ. The V and J ends lost 2 bases and 0 bases, in that order; junction bases with no gene match: 8. The DNA of the CDR3 is TGTGCCAGCAGCTTATTAGGGTTAGCGGGAGTCTCCTACAATGAGCAGTTCTTC. Its translation is CASSLLGLAGVSYNEQFF.

This clone was picked up one time. The CDR3 sequence: CASNNIPGQSTYEQYF. Written as DNA, the CDR3 is TGTGCCAGCAATAATATACCGGGACAGAGTACCTACGAGCAGTACTTC. The V and J genes are TRBV6-6 and TRBJ2-7; TRBD1 agrees at 7 bases. V lost 7 bases and J lost 2; bases outside the gene matches: 14. Germline CDR1 is MNHNY and CDR2 is SVGAGI (reference sequence). The CDR3 contains 16 residues.

The chain uses TRBV19 and TRBJ1-1; D possibly corresponds to TRBD1 (6 bases). Germline lookup yields CDR1 LNHDA and CDR2 SQIVND (reference sequence). Trimming left V 4 bases short and J 4 bases short, with 7 bases between. The CDR3 has 12 residues. The CDR3 DNA reads as TGTGCCAGTAGTAGGGACATCACTGAAGCTTTCTTT. It encodes CASSRDITEAFF.

The chain recombines TRBV5-5 with TRBJ2-7; D uncertain. The length of the CDR3 is 15 residues. CDR1 is SGHKS, CDR2 YYEKEE, per germline (reference sequence). The V end was cut by 3 bases, the J end by 0 bases, with 13 bases between. The CDR3 reads CASSWTMGSSYEQYF. In nucleotides, the CDR3 is TGTGCCAGCAGCTGGACGATGGGTAGCTCCTACGAGCAGTACTTC.